These 25 T cell receptor beta chains share one sample of origin, sequenced in a study of graft-versus-host responses after intestinal transplantation (dated by TCRdb to 2020 to 2023). The time point label on this specimen signifies: cells obtained before transplantation from donor or recipient. Library preparation employed the immunoSEQ multiplex PCR assay. TCRdb holds this immuneACCESS table with in-frame rearrangements only. Some clones are missing; in checked studies, unresolved V genes explain under half, and the rest has no known cause. The sample yields 15,000 to 18,000 clones; 25% to 40% were counted once. Roughly 3.7% of the sample comes from the top ten. The material sequenced was alloreactive CD4+ T cells from a mixed lymphocyte reaction culture, taken before intestinal transplant. The cell subset or site label for this specimen denotes: CFSE-low proliferating T cells sorted from approximately six-day pre-transplant mixed lymphocyte reaction (GvH or HvG direction). All receptors come from a human patient who received an intestinal transplant.

To note about this clone: The junction does not match germline at one end; this may be a read error. The rearrangement joins TRBV2 to TRBJ2-7, with TRBD2 identical over 8 bases. The CDR3 spans 14 residues. Germline V CDR1 and CDR2: SNHLY, FYNNEI. The CDR3 sequence: CTSTGLARKYEQYF. The CDR3 DNA is TGTACCAGCACTGGACTAGCAAGAAAGTACGAGCAGTACTTC.

V usage is TRBV5-1 and J usage is TRBJ1-5, with 9 bases lining up with TRBD1. With V trimmed by 6 bases and J by 3 bases, 10 bases remained unmatched. The CDR3 sequence is 16 residues long. CDR1 is SGHRS and CDR2 is YFSETQ in the germline V gene. CDR3 protein: CASIQGTGYNNQPQHF. In nucleotides, the CDR3 is TGCGCCAGCATCCAAGGGACAGGGTATAACAATCAGCCCCAGCATTTT.

This rearrangement joins TRBV11-2 to TRBJ2-1; TRBD1 or TRBD2 may be the D gene (6 bases each). V lost 0 bases to trimming and J lost 4 bases, with 16 bases between them. Germline CDR1 SGHAT, CDR2 FQNNGV. CDR3 length: 17 amino acids. As DNA, the CDR3 is TGTGCCAGCAGCTTAGATCGAGGGGGGACGGCATACAATGAGCAGTTCTTC. Protein sequence: CASSLDRGGTAYNEQFF.

The gene calls are TRBV18 and TRBJ2-7; D could derive from TRBD1 or TRBD2 (5 bases each). V was clipped by 5 bases and J by 2 bases, with 13 bases between them. The CDR3 is made up of 14 amino acids. From germline, CDR1 is KGHSH and CDR2 LQKENI. The CDR3 DNA reads as TGTGCCAGCTCAACCGGGGCTGTGGCCTACGAGCAGTACTTC. This sequence encodes CASSTGAVAYEQYF.

The chain links TRBV6-5 to TRBJ2-1; the match to TRBD2 covers 7 bases. The V segment lost 2 bases and the J segment 4 bases; nucleotides outside the gene matches: 2. CDR1 is MNHEY and CDR2 is SVGAGI in the germline V gene. The CDR3 spans 14 residues. CDR3 loop: CASSYLAAYNEQFF. As DNA, the CDR3 is TGTGCCAGCAGTTACCTAGCGGCTTACAATGAGCAGTTCTTC.

The rearrangement uses TRBV7-3 and TRBJ2-2, with D unclear. Germline V lookup: CDR1 SGHTA, CDR2 FQGTGA. Trimming cost V 1 base and J 0 bases, with 3 bases left between them. This CDR3 has 14 amino acids. The CDR3 DNA follows: TGTGCCAGCAGCTTAAAGGCGAACACCGGGGAGCTGTTTTTT. This gives the protein CASSLKANTGELFF. The complete variable domain, with remaining parts taken from reference TRBV7-3 and TRBJ2-2, reads GAGVSQTPSNKVTEKGKYVELRCDPISGHTALYWYRQSLGQGPEFLIYFQGTGAADDSGLPNDRFFAVRPEGSVSTLKIQRTERGDSAVYLCASSLKANTGELFFGEGSRLTVL.

This clone has just a few counts. CDR3 residues: CSVGVRGLPTDTQYF. The DNA of the CDR3 is TGCAGCGTGGGGGTACGGGGTCTCCCCACAGATACGCAGTATTTT. The genes are TRBV29-1 and TRBJ2-3; D is tentatively TRBD1 or TRBD2 (5 bases each). The CDR3 sequence is 15 residues long. The germline V and J ends were trimmed by 6 bases and 2 bases, with 18 bases remaining between them. CDR1 is SQVTM and CDR2 is ANQGSEA in the germline V gene.

This clone was seen more than once but under ten times. V and J are TRBV5-6 and TRBJ2-3, with D unresolved. The CDR3 is 13 amino acids. Germline assignment: CDR1 SGHDT and CDR2 YYEEEE. Trimming removed 1 base at V and 5 bases at J, with 8 bases between. CDR3 DNA: TGTGCCAGCAGCTTGAGGGTGATAGATACGCAGTATTTT. It yields the protein CASSLRVIDTQYF.

The chain is built from TRBV2 and TRBJ1-1; D is ambiguous. Germline CDR1 is SNHLY and CDR2 is FYNNEI. CDR3 size: 14 residues. V was cut by 8 bases and J by 4 bases, with 17 bases left in between. CDR3 bases: TGTGCCAGCCGTTACCCCGGGCAGACCACTGAAGCTTTCTTT. Amino acids: CASRYPGQTTEAFF.

In its sample, this clone was seen a few times. This sequence joins TRBV5-6 and TRBJ2-7; 7 positions agree with TRBD2. The CDR3 is 14 amino acids. The junction had 9 bases not matched to a gene; V was cut back by 7 bases and J by 2 bases. Per the germline V gene, CDR1 is SGHDT and CDR2 is YYEEEE. As DNA, the CDR3 is TGTGCCAGCCGCCTGGGGGGGTCAACCTACGAGCAGTACTTC. It yields the protein CASRLGGSTYEQYF.

The chain has TRBV19 and TRBJ1-4; no clear D. The CDR3 covers 10 residues. V lost 10 bases to trimming and J lost 8 bases, with 8 bases between them. CDR1 is LNHDA, CDR2 SQIVND, per germline (reference sequence). CDR3 sequence reads: CATSGEKLFF. CDR3 DNA: TGTGCCACCTCTGGGGAAAAACTGTTTTTT.

The chain carries TRBV9 and TRBJ2-2, with D perhaps matching TRBD1 or TRBD2 (5 bases each). With 5 bases removed from V and 2 bases from J, the gap between germline ends came to 16 bases. Germline V lookup: CDR1 SGDLS, CDR2 YYNGEE. This CDR3 is built from 16 residues. The CDR3 region has the DNA TGTGCCAGCAGTGCCTCTCCGGGGCGAAACACCGGGGAGCTGTTTTTT. It is translated as CASSASPGRNTGELFF. Combining the CDR3 with reference TRBV9 and TRBJ2-2 gives the whole variable domain DSGVTQTPKHLITATGQRVTLRCSPRSGDLSVYWYQQSLDQGLQFLIQYYNGEERAKGNILERFSAQQFPDLHSELNLSSLELGDSALYFCASSASPGRNTGELFFGEGSRLTVL.

The DNA for the CDR3 is TGTGCCAGCAGGGAGGGCAGTTCTAACTATGGCTACACCTTC. Protein product: CASREGSSNYGYTF. J is TRBJ1-2 and V is TRBV6-5, with D uncertain. Germline loops: CDR1 MNHEY, CDR2 SVGAGI. Between the trimmed V and J ends, which lost 6 bases and 0 bases, there was a span of 11 bases. CDR3 size: 14 residues.

The J gene is TRBJ1-5, the V gene TRBV6-5; D possibly corresponds to TRBD1 (5 bases). Trimming stripped 6 bases from V and 7 bases from J, with 19 bases between. CDR1 is MNHEY and CDR2 is SVGAGI in the germline V gene. CDR3 length: 15 amino acids. CDR3 protein: CASRDQVTAVQPQHF. As DNA, the CDR3 is TGTGCCAGCAGGGATCAAGTGACAGCCGTACAGCCCCAGCATTTT.

In its sample, this clone was seen a few times. This rearrangement joins TRBV5-6 to TRBJ1-3; no definite D call. Germline CDR1 and CDR2: SGHDT and YYEEEE. The V end was cut by 3 bases, the J end by 4 bases, with 8 bases between. The CDR3 consists of 13 residues. CDR3 sequence reads: CASSSGWGNTIYF. CDR3 bases: TGTGCCAGCAGCTCTGGGTGGGGAAACACCATATATTTT.

The genes are TRBV18 and TRBJ2-7; 12 bases are shared with TRBD2. Germline CDR1 is KGHSH and CDR2 is LQKENI. After removal of 0 bases from V and 4 bases from J, the junction contained 1 base not matched to a gene. The CDR3 contains 15 residues. The CDR3 coding sequence is TGTGCCAGCTCACCACCTCTAGCGGGAGGGTACGAGCAGTACTTC. Protein product: CASSPPLAGGYEQYF.

This clone has a handful of counts. The rearrangement uses TRBV5-1 and TRBJ2-5, with a weak D call TRBD1 (5 bases). V lost 0 bases, J lost 9 bases, and 9 bases lay in between. CDR3 size: 12 residues. Germline values: CDR1 SGHRS, CDR2 YFSETQ. For the CDR3, the DNA is TGCGCCAGCAGCTTGGGACAGCCGCCCCAGTACTTC. Translated, it gives CASSLGQPPQYF.

The chain carries TRBV5-6 and TRBJ2-5; D is perhaps TRBD1 or TRBD2 (5 bases each). Trimming cost V 4 bases and J 5 bases, with 18 bases left between them. Germline values: CDR1 SGHDT, CDR2 YYEEEE. The CDR3 loop spans 15 amino acids. The CDR3 loop reads CASSLRDPLGETQYF. In nucleotides, the CDR3 is TGTGCCAGCAGCCTCCGGGACCCACTCGGGGAGACCCAGTACTTC. Filled out from reference TRBV5-6 and TRBJ2-5, the complete variable domain reads DAGVTQSPTHLIKTRGQQVTLRCSPKSGHDTVSWYQQALGQGPQFIFQYYEEEERQRGNFPDRFSGHQFPNYSSELNVNALLLGDSALYLCASSLRDPLGETQYFGPGTRLLVL.

The V gene is TRBV6-1, the J gene TRBJ2-1, with D possibly being TRBD2 (5 bases). The germline V gene has CDR1 MNHNS and CDR2 SASEGT. This CDR3 contains 14 residues. With 4 bases removed from V and 6 bases from J, the gap between germline ends came to 13 bases. The CDR3 region has the DNA TGTGCCAGCAGTGGACTAACCCTGATCAATGAGCAGTTCTTC. Its protein product is CASSGLTLINEQFF.

This clone is medium-sized by share. The rearrangement joins TRBV2 to TRBJ1-2; 9 bases are shared with TRBD1. CDR1 is SNHLY, CDR2 FYNNEI, per germline. Losses at the gene ends were 6 bases for V and 2 bases for J; bases not matched to a gene: 7. The CDR3 totals 15 residues. CDR3 in DNA: TGTGCCAGCAGCCAAACCGGGACAGGGAACTATGGCTACACCTTC. Translation: CASSQTGTGNYGYTF.

This chain links TRBV5-5 with TRBJ2-7; D possibly corresponds to TRBD2 (5 bases). The V gene lost 3 bases and the J gene lost 3 bases, with 10 bases spanning the gap. This CDR3 has 13 amino acids. The germline gives CDR1 SGHKS, CDR2 YYEKEE (reference sequence). The CDR3 reads CASSSHRDYEQYF. The CDR3 DNA is TGTGCCAGCAGCTCACACCGGGACTACGAGCAGTACTTC.

The chain uses TRBV2 and TRBJ1-2; 7 nucleotides line up with TRBD1. Germline trimming cut 6 bases from V and 5 bases from J; bases unmatched to any gene: 3. This CDR3 is built from 12 residues. Looked up from germline, CDR1 is SNHLY and CDR2 is FYNNEI. In DNA, the CDR3 is TGTGCCAGCAGAAGACAGGGATATGGCTACACCTTC. It encodes CASRRQGYGYTF.

In this sample, this clone turned up a few times. V usage is TRBV25-1 and J usage is TRBJ2-1; 7 bases map to TRBD1. This CDR3 spans 15 amino acids. With V trimmed by 6 bases and J by 5 bases, 10 bases remained unmatched. Germline V CDR1 and CDR2: MGHDK, SYGVNS. CDR3 region: CASSPLGQKNNEQFF. The CDR3 nucleotides are TGTGCCAGCAGCCCATTGGGACAGAAAAACAATGAGCAGTTCTTC. Full variable domain (outside the CDR3, taken from reference TRBV25-1 and TRBJ2-1): EADIYQTPRYLVIGTGKKITLECSQTMGHDKMYWYQQDPGMELHLIHYSYGVNSTEKGDLSSESTVSRIRTEHFPLTLESARPSHTSQYLCASSPLGQKNNEQFFGPGTRLTVL.

The table lists this clone with a few counts. The gene calls are TRBV2 and TRBJ1-1; no firm D call. V was trimmed by 1 base and J by 2 bases, leaving 11 bases between them. This CDR3 contains 15 residues. Germline V CDR1 and CDR2: SNHLY, FYNNEI. The CDR3 sequence is CASSEESSVNTEAFF. The CDR3 DNA reads TGTGCCAGCAGTGAAGAGTCCTCAGTTAACACTGAAGCTTTCTTT.

The chain joins TRBV9 to TRBJ2-2; the match to TRBD1 covers 9 bases. CDR3 length: 15 amino acids. Per the germline V gene, CDR1 is SGDLS and CDR2 is YYNGEE. V shed 4 bases and J 4 bases; nucleotides not matched to a gene: 5. CDR3 region: CASSSRDRVTGELFF. CDR3 DNA sequence: TGTGCCAGCAGCTCCCGGGACAGGGTCACCGGGGAGCTGTTTTTT.